The present TCR beta chain was sequenced within a study of T cell responses to AZD1222 COVID-19 vaccine. Libraries were prepared by immunoSEQ multiplex PCR; TCRdb keeps only in-frame clonotypes and omits some of them. The sample carries 130,000 to 150,000 clones, just over 90% recorded once. Germline V gene lookup returns CDR1 KGHSH and CDR2 LQKENI. The V gene lost 6 bases and the J gene lost 5 bases, with 11 bases spanning the gap. This CDR3 spans 13 amino acids. Specimen: peripheral blood, collected on day 0 of AZD1222 vaccination. V usage is TRBV18 and J usage is TRBJ1-5; D unclear. This receptor was taken from an adult in good health. CDR3 bases: TGTGCCAGCTCCCTCAGACGGGATCAGCCCCAGCATTTT. Translation: CASSLRRDQPQHF.